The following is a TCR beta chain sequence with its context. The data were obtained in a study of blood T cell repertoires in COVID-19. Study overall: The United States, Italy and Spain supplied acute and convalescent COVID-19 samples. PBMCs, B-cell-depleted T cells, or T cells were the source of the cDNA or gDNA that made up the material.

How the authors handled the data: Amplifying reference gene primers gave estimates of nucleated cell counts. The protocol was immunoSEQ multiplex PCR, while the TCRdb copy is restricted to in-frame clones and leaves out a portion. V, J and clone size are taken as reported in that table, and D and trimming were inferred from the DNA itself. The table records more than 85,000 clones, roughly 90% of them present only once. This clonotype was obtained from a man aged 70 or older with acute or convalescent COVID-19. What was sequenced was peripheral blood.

In nucleotides, the CDR3 is TGTGCCAGCAGCAGTCGAGGGTGGGCCTACGAGCAGTACTTC. Translating it yields CASSSRGWAYEQYF. The V and J genes are TRBV3-1 (or the pseudogene TRBV3-2) and TRBJ2-7; possible D gene TRBD2, 5 bases. V shed 5 bases and J shed 2 bases, with 13 bases lying between them. CDR1 is LGHDT and CDR2 is YNNKEL in the germline V gene (reference sequence). This CDR3 is built from 14 residues.